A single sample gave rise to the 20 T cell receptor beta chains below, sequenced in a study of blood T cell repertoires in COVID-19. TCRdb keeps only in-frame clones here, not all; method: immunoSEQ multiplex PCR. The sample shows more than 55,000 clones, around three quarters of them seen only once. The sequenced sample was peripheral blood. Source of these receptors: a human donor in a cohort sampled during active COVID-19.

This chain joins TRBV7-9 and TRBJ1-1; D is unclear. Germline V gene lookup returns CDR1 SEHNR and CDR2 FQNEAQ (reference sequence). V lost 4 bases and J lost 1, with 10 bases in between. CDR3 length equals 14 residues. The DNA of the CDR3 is TGTGCCAGCAGCTACGACTCCAGGAACACTGAAGCTTTCTTT. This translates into CASSYDSRNTEAFF.

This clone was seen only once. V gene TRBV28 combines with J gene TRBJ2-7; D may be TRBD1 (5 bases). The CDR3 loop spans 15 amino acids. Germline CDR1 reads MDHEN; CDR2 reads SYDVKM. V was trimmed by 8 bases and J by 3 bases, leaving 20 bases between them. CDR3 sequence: CASYTDSRRSYEQYF. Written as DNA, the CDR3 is TGTGCCAGCTATACTGACAGCCGCCGTAGCTACGAGCAGTACTTC.

Here the CDR3 reads CASSSPSPGNTIYF. Here the CDR3 DNA reads TGTGCCAGCAGTTCCCCCTCTCCCGGAAACACCATATATTTT. The chain uses TRBV28 and TRBJ1-3; D not resolved. CDR1 is MDHEN and CDR2 is SYDVKM in the germline V gene. Trimming removed 4 bases from V and 4 bases from J, with 11 bases in between. The CDR3 totals 14 residues.

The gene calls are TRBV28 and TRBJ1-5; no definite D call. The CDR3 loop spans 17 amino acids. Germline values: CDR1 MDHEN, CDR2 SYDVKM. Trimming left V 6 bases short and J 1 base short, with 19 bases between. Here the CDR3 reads CASSSLGYHGSNQPQHF. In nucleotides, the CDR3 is TGTGCCAGCAGCTCCCTAGGCTACCATGGGAGCAATCAGCCCCAGCATTTT.

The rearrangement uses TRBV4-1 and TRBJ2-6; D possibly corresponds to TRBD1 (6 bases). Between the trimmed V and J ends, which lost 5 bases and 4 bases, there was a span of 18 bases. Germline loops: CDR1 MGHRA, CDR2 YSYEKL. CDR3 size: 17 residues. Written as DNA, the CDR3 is TGCGCCAGCAGCAGGACAGCAACTATGAGAGGGGCCAACGTCCTGACTTTC. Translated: CASSRTATMRGANVLTF.

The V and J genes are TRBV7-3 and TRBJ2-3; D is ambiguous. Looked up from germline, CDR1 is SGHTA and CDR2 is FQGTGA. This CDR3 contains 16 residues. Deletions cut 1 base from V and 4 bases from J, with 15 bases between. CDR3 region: CASSLIRRSPSDTQYF. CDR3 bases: TGTGCCAGCAGCTTAATTAGGCGGAGCCCCTCAGATACGCAGTATTTT.

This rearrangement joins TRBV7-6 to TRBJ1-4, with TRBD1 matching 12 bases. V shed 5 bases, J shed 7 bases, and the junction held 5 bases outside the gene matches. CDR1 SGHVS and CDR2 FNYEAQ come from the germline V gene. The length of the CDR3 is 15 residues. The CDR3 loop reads CASSPRDRGREKLFF. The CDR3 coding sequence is TGTGCCAGCAGCCCCCGGGACAGGGGGCGTGAAAAACTGTTTTTT.

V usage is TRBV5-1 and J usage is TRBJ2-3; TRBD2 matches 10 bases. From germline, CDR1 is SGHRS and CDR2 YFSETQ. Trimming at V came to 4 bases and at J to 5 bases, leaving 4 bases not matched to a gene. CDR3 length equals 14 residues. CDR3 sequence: CASSRSGRGDTQYF. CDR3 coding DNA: TGCGCCAGCAGCAGGAGCGGGAGGGGAGATACGCAGTATTTT. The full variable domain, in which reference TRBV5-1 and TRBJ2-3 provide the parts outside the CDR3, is KAGVTQTPRYLIKTRGQQVTLSCSPISGHRSVSWYQQTPGQGLQFLFEYFSETQRNKGNFPGRFSGRQFSNSRSEMNVSTLELGDSALYLCASSRSGRGDTQYFGPGTRLTVL.

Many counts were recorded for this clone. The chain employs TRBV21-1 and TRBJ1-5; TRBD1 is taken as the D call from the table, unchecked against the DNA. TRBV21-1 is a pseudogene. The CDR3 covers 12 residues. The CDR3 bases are TGTGCCAGGGTAAGACAGAATCAGCCCCAGCATTTT. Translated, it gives CARVRQNQPQHF.

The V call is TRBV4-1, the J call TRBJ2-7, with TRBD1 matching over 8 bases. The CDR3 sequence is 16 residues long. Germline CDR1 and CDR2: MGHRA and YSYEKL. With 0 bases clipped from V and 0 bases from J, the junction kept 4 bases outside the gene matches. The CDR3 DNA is TGCGCCAGCAGCCAAGAGAGACAGGGGACCTCCTACGAGCAGTACTTC. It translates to CASSQERQGTSYEQYF.

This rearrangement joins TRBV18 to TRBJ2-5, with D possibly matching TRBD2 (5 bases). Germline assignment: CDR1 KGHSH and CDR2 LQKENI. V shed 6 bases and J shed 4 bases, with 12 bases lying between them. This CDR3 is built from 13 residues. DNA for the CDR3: TGTGCCAGCTCCATTCGGGGAGCAGAGACCCAGTACTTC. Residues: CASSIRGAETQYF.

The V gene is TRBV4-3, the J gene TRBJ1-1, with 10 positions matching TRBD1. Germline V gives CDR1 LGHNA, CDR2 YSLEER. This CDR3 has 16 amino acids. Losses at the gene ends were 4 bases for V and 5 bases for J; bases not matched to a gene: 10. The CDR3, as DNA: TGCGCCAGCAGCCTAGGGACAGGGGAAGTTGGGACTGAAGCTTTCTTT. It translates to CASSLGTGEVGTEAFF.

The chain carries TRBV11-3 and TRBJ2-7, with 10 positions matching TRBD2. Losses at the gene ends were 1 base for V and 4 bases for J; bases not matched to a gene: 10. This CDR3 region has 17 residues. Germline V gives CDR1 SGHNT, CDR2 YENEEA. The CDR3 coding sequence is TGTGCCAGCAGCTTAGGGGGCATAGCGGGAGGACGTTACGAGCAGTACTTC. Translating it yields CASSLGGIAGGRYEQYF.

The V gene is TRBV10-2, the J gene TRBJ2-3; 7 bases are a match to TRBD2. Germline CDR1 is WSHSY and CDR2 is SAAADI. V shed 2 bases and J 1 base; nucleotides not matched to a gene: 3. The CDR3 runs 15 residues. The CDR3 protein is CASSEPLAGTDTQYF. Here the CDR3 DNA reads TGCGCCAGCAGTGAGCCCCTAGCGGGCACAGATACGCAGTATTTT.

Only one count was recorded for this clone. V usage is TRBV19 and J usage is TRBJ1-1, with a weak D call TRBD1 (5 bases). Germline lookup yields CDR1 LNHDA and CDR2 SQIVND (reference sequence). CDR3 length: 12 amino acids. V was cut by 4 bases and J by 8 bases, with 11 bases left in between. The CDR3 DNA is TGTGCCAGTAGTACGGCAGGGCGGGAAGCTTTCTTT. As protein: CASSTAGREAFF.

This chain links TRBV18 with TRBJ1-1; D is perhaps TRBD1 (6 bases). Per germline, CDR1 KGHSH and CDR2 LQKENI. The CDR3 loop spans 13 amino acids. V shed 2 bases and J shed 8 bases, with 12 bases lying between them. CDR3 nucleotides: TGTGCCAGCTCACCAATGGCGACAGGCGAAGCTTTCTTT. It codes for CASSPMATGEAFF.

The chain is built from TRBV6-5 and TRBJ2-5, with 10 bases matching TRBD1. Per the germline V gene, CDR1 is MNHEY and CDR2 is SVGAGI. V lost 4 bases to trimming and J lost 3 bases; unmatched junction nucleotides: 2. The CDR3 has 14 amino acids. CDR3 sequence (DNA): TGTGCCAGCAGTTGGACAGGGGGAGAAGAGACCCAGTACTTC. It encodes CASSWTGGEETQYF.

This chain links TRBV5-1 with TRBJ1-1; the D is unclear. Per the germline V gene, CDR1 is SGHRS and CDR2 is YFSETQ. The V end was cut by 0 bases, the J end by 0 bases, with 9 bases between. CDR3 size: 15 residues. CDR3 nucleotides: TGCGCCAGCAGCTTGGCCGGGTCGCTGAACACTGAAGCTTTCTTT. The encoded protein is CASSLAGSLNTEAFF.

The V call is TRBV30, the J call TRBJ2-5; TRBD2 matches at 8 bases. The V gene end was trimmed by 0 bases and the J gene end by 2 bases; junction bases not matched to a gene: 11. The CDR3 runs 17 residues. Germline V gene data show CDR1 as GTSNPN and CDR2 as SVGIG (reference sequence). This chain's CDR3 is CAWSVYAGVAGQETQYF. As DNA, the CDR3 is TGTGCCTGGAGTGTATATGCAGGGGTAGCGGGGCAAGAGACCCAGTACTTC.

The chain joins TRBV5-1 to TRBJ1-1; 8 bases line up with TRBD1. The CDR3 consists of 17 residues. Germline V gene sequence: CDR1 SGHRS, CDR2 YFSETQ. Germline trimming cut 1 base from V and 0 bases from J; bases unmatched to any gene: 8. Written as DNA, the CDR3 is TGCGCCAGCAGCTTGCTCGGACAGGGTAGTATGAACACTGAAGCTTTCTTT. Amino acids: CASSLLGQGSMNTEAFF.